This T cell receptor beta chain was profiled in a study of blood T cell repertoires in COVID-19. CDR3 length: 14 residues. Trimming removed 4 bases from V and 4 bases from J, with 13 bases in between. Germline lookup yields CDR1 ENHRY and CDR2 SYGVKD. Clones were read by immunoSEQ multiplex PCR, and TCRdb kept only the in-frame ones, dropping some. This sample has 280,000 or so clones; around 87% occur once, and the top ten carry over 2%. The V and J genes are TRBV10-3 and TRBJ1-1, with D tentatively TRBD1 (6 bases). The sample comprised peripheral blood. This receptor was identified in a woman in her twenties or thirties who had recovered from COVID-19. The CDR3 nucleotides are TGTGCCATCAGTGCGCAGGGGCAGGGCACTGAAGCTTTCTTT. Encoded protein: CAISAQGQGTEAFF.